The next 21 T cell receptor beta chains were all read from a single sample in a study of T cells in Graves' hyperthyroidism and ophthalmopathy. TCR beta CDR3 regions were amplified from RNA transcripts. A first-round RT-PCR of the TCR CDR3 used the HTBI primer set. TCRdb analysed the multiplex PCR reads with MiXCR anew, one entry per CDR3 protein. The top ten clones hold less than 20% of a sample with about 500,000 distinct CDR3 sequences, 13% to 15% of them seen once. Sample: blood. The source is a woman aged 18-29 years with Graves' hyperthyroidism.

This clonotype was counted at least ten times. This rearrangement joins TRBV11-2 to TRBJ2-2; perhaps TRBD1 as D (6 bases). V was pared by 6 bases and J by 3 bases, with 14 bases between. Germline CDR1 is SGHAT and CDR2 is FQNNGV. The CDR3 contains 15 residues. The CDR3: CASSSQGYYTGELFF. CDR3 bases: TGTGCCAGCAGTTCCCAGGGGTATTACACCGGGGAGCTGTTTTTT.

This chain's CDR3 is CASRSAGARNQPQHF. The CDR3, as DNA: TGTGCCAGCAGATCTGCGGGGGCGCGAAATCAGCCCCAGCATTTT. This chain joins TRBV12-3 or TRBV12-4 and TRBJ1-5, with D possibly TRBD1 on 6 matching bases. The CDR3 is made up of 15 amino acids. V dropped 6 bases and J dropped 4 bases, with 16 bases sitting between them.

This clonotype was seen many times. V gene TRBV19 combines with J gene TRBJ2-5; the D gene is possibly TRBD1 (6 bases). The germline CDR1 and CDR2 sequences are LNHDA and SQIVND (reference sequence). The CDR3 has 14 residues. Trimming took off 5 bases at V and 6 bases at J, with 16 bases between the two ends. CDR3 nucleotide sequence: TGTGCCAGTAGTCCAGTACCGGGACAACAGACCCAGTACTTC. It encodes CASSPVPGQQTQYF. Combining the CDR3 with reference TRBV19 and TRBJ2-5 gives the whole variable domain DGGITQSPKYLFRKEGQNVTLSCEQNLNHDAMYWYRQDPGQGLRLIYYSQIVNDFQKGDIAEGYSVSREKKESFPLTVTSAQKNPTAFYLCASSPVPGQQTQYFGPGTRLLVL.

This clonotype was recorded at least ten times. The J gene is TRBJ2-7, the V gene TRBV10-1; D is undetermined. Germline lookup yields CDR1 WNHNN and CDR2 SYGVQD (reference sequence). The CDR3 is made up of 14 amino acids. Trimming took off 4 bases at V and 2 bases at J, with 12 bases between the two ends. In DNA form, the CDR3 reads TGCGCCAGCAGTGGGTCCCACGGAACCTACGAGCAGTACTTC. Translating it yields CASSGSHGTYEQYF.

This clonotype was found a few times. J is TRBJ2-1 and V is TRBV11-3; 9 bases map to TRBD2. This CDR3 comprises 17 residues. Germline V gene sequence: CDR1 SGHNT, CDR2 YENEEA. Trimming took 5 bases from V and 0 from J; bases not matched to a gene: 8. This chain's CDR3 is CASSLSGSALSYNEQFF. The CDR3 DNA follows: TGTGCCAGCAGCCTTAGCGGGAGTGCCCTCTCCTACAATGAGCAGTTCTTC.

This clonotype has at least ten counts. The chain uses TRBV27 and TRBJ1-3, with D tentatively TRBD1 (6 bases). V shed 6 bases and J shed 4 bases, with 13 bases lying between them. This CDR3 has 14 amino acids. Germline loops: CDR1 MNHEY, CDR2 SMNVEV (reference sequence). CDR3 bases: TGTGCCAGCAGCGCCGGGGGCCCCGGAAACACCATATATTTT. Amino acid sequence: CASSAGGPGNTIYF.

The V gene is TRBV20-1, the J gene TRBJ1-4, with D perhaps matching TRBD1 (5 bases). The germline V gene encodes CDR1 DFQATT and CDR2 SNEGSKA (reference sequence). This CDR3 region has 12 residues. The V end was cut by 7 bases, the J end by 4 bases, with 10 bases between. The CDR3 nucleotides read TGCAGTGGGGAGGGACTTAATGAAAAACTGTTTTTT. This encodes CSGEGLNEKLFF.

The chain joins TRBV15 to TRBJ1-3; D gene ambiguous. The CDR3 has 15 amino acids. In germline, CDR1 is LNHNV, CDR2 YYDKDF (reference sequence). V lost 0 bases and J lost 0, with 6 bases in between. This chain's CDR3 is CATSREPNSGNTIYF. DNA for the CDR3: TGTGCCACCAGCAGAGAGCCAAACTCTGGAAACACCATATATTTT.

This clonotype was counted once. This chain joins TRBV5-1 and TRBJ2-4, with 8 positions matching TRBD2. CDR1 and CDR2 from the germline V gene are SGHRS and YFSETQ. J was trimmed by 5 bases and V by 5 bases; bases with no gene match: 15. CDR3 size: 17 residues. For the CDR3, the DNA is TGCGCCAGCAGTTTTATTCCAGCGGGAGAAAAGGAAAACATTCAGTACTTC. It encodes CASSFIPAGEKENIQYF.

This clonotype was seen repeatedly, ten times or more. This chain joins TRBV24-1 and TRBJ1-2, with D unclear. Germline values: CDR1 KGHDR, CDR2 SFDVKD. Trimming took 2 bases from V and 8 from J, leaving 8 bases between them. The CDR3 totals 12 residues. CDR3 nucleotide sequence: TGTGCCACCAGTGATTCCCTCCAAGGCTACACCTTC. Translation: CATSDSLQGYTF.

There are many counts of this clonotype. The DNA of the CDR3 is TGTGCCAGCAGTCTTTTCCCGACAGGCAGCTACGAGCAGTACTTC. It encodes CASSLFPTGSYEQYF. V is TRBV12-3 or TRBV12-4 and J is TRBJ2-7, with D possibly TRBD1 on 6 matching bases. V lost 5 bases, J lost 3 bases, and 17 bases lay in between. The CDR3 length is 15 residues.

V is TRBV27 and J is TRBJ2-1, with TRBD2 matching 11 bases. After removal of 2 bases from V and 0 bases from J, the junction contained 9 bases not matched to a gene. The CDR3 spans 19 residues. The germline V gene has CDR1 MNHEY and CDR2 SMNVEV (reference sequence). CDR3 coding DNA: TGTGCCAGCAGTTTAAGTATAGCGGGAGGGTCGAGCTCCTACAATGAGCAGTTCTTC. Encoded protein: CASSLSIAGGSSSYNEQFF.

Remarks on this clonotype: This may come from a read error, since a much larger clone is one base off. The chain uses TRBV5-1 and TRBJ1-1; 7 bases are a match to TRBD1. The V segment lost 6 bases and the J segment 0 bases; nucleotides outside the gene matches: 5. The CDR3 is 14 residues long. Germline loops: CDR1 SGHRS, CDR2 YFSETQ. The CDR3 DNA reads as TGCGCCAGCACTACAGGGGTCCTGAACACTGAAGCTTTCTTT. Translated, it gives CASTTGVLNTEAFF.

Ten or more counts support this clonotype. The chain couples TRBV6-2 or TRBV6-3 to TRBJ2-7, with D perhaps matching TRBD2 (6 bases). CDR1 MNHEY and CDR2 SVGEGT come from the germline V gene. V dropped 5 bases and J dropped 3 bases, with 14 bases sitting between them. The length of the CDR3 is 14 residues. As DNA, the CDR3 is TGTGCCAGCAGTCTCCGGGACTTAAACTACGAGCAGTACTTC. Translated: CASSLRDLNYEQYF.

This clonotype has ten or more counts. The chain has TRBV10-3 and TRBJ1-1; possible D gene TRBD1, 5 bases. The V gene lost 0 bases and the J gene lost 4 bases, with 9 bases spanning the gap. Germline V lookup: CDR1 ENHRY, CDR2 SYGVKD. There are 14 residues in the CDR3. The CDR3 DNA is TGTGCCATCAGTGAGTCGGGGGGGTTCACTGAAGCTTTCTTT. It yields the protein CAISESGGFTEAFF.

This chain uses TRBV2 with TRBJ2-1; TRBD1 matches 7 bases. Gene TRBJ2-7 matches the end of the DNA better, so the J call may be wrong. The CDR3 loop spans 13 amino acids. The V gene's germline CDR1 is SNHLY and CDR2 FYNNEI. CDR3 nucleotides: TGTGCCAGCCTCCAGGGGGAAAACAATGAGCAGTACGTC. It yields the protein CASLQGENNEQYV.

The table lists this clonotype with a few counts. This chain uses TRBV9 with TRBJ2-7; TRBD2 aligns across 8 bases. The CDR3 loop spans 15 amino acids. Germline V gives CDR1 SGDLS, CDR2 YYNGEE. Trimming at V came to 3 bases and at J to 4 bases, leaving 9 bases not matched to a gene. DNA for the CDR3: TGTGCCAGCAGCGAGACTAGCGCGAACACATACGAGCAGTACTTC. It is translated as CASSETSANTYEQYF. Looking up the rest from reference TRBV9 and TRBJ2-7 gives the full variable domain: DSGVTQTPKHLITATGQRVTLRCSPRSGDLSVYWYQQSLDQGLQFLIQYYNGEERAKGNILERFSAQQFPDLHSELNLSSLELGDSALYFCASSETSANTYEQYFGPGTRLTVT.

About this clonotype itself: This may be a read error, as it is one base from a much larger clone. The chain employs TRBV7-9 and TRBJ2-3; 9 nucleotides align to TRBD2. The germline CDR1 and CDR2 sequences are SEHNR and FQNEAQ (reference sequence). The CDR3 is 15 residues long. This CDR3 reads CASEGRAGGTDAQYF. The CDR3 DNA sequence: TGTGCCAGCGAGGGCCGAGCGGGAGGTACAGATGCGCAGTATTTT.

This clonotype was seen at least ten times. The rearrangement joins TRBV12-3 or TRBV12-4 to TRBJ1-1; D call uncertain. V was clipped by 6 bases and J by 2 bases, with 7 bases between them. The CDR3 consists of 12 residues. The CDR3 nucleotides read TGTGCCAGCAGCTACAGTAACACTGAAGCTTTCTTT. Protein: CASSYSNTEAFF.

Ten or more counts support this clonotype. J is TRBJ2-7 and V is TRBV9, with 11 positions matching TRBD2. This CDR3 spans 15 amino acids. V was pared by 0 bases and J by 3 bases, with 2 bases of the junction left unmatched. CDR1 is SGDLS, CDR2 YYNGEE, per germline. CDR3 amino acids: CASSVGLAGRYEQYF. CDR3 sequence (DNA): TGTGCCAGCAGCGTAGGACTAGCGGGACGCTACGAGCAGTACTTC.

The chain employs TRBV19 and TRBJ1-1; 7 bases align to TRBD1. Germline V lookup: CDR1 LNHDA, CDR2 SQIVND (reference sequence). J lost 0 bases, V lost 5 bases, and 12 bases had no gene match. This CDR3 has 17 amino acids. CDR3 DNA sequence: TGTGCCAGTAGTGACGACAGGGAGGGCCGGATGAACACTGAAGCTTTCTTT. The encoded protein is CASSDDREGRMNTEAFF.